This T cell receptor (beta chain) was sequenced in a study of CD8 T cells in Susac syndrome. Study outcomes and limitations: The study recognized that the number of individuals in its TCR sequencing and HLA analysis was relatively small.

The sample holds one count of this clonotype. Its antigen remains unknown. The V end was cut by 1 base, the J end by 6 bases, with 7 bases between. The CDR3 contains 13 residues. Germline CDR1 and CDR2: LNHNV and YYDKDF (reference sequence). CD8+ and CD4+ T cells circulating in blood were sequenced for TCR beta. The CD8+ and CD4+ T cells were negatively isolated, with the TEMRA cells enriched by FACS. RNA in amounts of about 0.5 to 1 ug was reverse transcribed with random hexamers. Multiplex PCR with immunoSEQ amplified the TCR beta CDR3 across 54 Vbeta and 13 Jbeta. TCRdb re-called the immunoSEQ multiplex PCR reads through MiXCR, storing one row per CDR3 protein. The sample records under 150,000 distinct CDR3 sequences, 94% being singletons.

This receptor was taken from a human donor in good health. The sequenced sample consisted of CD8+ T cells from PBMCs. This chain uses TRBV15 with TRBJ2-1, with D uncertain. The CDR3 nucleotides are TGTGCCACCAGCAGAGGTTGGGTCAATGAGCAGTTCTTC. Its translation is CATSRGWVNEQFF.